This T cell receptor (beta chain) was profiled in a study of blood T cell repertoires in COVID-19. Study-level information: In each case, the material was cDNA or gDNA derived from T cells, B-cell-depleted T cells, or PBMCs.

Sequencing was performed with immunoSEQ multiplex PCR; in TCRdb, only in-frame clones are kept and a portion is missing. The profile shows about 200,000 clones, around 80% of them singletons. V was trimmed by 3 bases and J by 8 bases, leaving 10 bases between them. CDR3 length: 12 residues. The chain employs TRBV12-3 or TRBV12-4 and TRBJ1-2; TRBD1 is a possible D gene (5 bases). The sequence was collected from a woman aged 70 to 79 with acute or convalescent COVID-19. Sample: peripheral blood. For the CDR3, the DNA is TGTGCCAGCAGTTTTGGACGGGGGGGCTACACCTTC. It specifies CASSFGRGGYTF.